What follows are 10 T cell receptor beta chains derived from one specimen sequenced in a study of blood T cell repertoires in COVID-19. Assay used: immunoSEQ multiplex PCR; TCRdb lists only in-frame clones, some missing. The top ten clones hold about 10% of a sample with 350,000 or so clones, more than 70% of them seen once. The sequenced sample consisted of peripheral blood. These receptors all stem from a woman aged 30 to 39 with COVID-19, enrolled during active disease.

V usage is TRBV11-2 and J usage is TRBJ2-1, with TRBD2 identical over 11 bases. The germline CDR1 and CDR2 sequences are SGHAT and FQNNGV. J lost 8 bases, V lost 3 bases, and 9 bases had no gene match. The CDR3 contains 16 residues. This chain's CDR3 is CASSFLAGGPGDEQFF. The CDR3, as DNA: TGTGCCAGCAGCTTCTTAGCGGGAGGGCCGGGGGATGAGCAGTTCTTC.

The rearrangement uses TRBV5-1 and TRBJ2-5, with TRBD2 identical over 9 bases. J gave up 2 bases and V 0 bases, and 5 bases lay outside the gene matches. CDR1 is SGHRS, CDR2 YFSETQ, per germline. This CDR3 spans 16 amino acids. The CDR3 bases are TGCGCCAGCAGCTTGGAGGCTAGCGGGGTACAAGAGACCCAGTACTTC. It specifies CASSLEASGVQETQYF. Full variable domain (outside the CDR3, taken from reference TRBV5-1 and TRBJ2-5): KAGVTQTPRYLIKTRGQQVTLSCSPISGHRSVSWYQQTPGQGLQFLFEYFSETQRNKGNFPGRFSGRQFSNSRSEMNVSTLELGDSALYLCASSLEASGVQETQYFGPGTRLLVL.

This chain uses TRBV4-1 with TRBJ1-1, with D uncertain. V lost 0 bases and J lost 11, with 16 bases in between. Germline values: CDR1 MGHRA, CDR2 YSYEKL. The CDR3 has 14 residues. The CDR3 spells CASSQELNRGSAFF. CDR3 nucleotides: TGCGCCAGCAGCCAAGAATTAAATCGGGGATCGGCTTTCTTT.

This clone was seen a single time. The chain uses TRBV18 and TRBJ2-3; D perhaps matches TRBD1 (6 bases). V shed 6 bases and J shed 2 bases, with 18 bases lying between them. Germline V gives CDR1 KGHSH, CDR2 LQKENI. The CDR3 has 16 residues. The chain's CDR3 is CASSPTTGSNTDTQYF. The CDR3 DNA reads TGTGCCAGCTCGCCTACCACAGGGTCCAACACAGATACGCAGTATTTT.

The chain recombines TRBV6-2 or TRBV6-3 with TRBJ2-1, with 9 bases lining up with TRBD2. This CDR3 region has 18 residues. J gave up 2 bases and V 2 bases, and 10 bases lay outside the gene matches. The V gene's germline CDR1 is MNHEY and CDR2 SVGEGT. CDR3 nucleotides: TGTGCCAGCAGTTACCGAGGACTAGCGCCCAAAGCCTACAATGAGCAGTTCTTC. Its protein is CASSYRGLAPKAYNEQFF.

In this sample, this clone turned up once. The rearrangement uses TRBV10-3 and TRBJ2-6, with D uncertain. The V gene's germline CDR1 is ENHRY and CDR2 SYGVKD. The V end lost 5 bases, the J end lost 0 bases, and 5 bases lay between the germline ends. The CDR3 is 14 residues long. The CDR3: CAISQASGANVLTF. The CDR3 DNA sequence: TGTGCCATCAGTCAGGCCTCTGGGGCCAACGTCCTGACTTTC.

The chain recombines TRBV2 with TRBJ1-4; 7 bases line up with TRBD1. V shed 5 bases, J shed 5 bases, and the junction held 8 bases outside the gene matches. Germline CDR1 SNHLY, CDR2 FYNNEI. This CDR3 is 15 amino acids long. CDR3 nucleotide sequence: TGTGCCAGCAGTCAAGGGGACAGTCTAAATGAAAAACTGTTTTTT. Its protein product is CASSQGDSLNEKLFF.

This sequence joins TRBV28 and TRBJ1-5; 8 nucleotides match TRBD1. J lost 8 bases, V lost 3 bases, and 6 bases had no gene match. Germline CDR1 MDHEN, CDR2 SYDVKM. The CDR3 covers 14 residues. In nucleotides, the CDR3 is TGTGCCAGCAGTTTCCGACAGGGGATGGAGCCCCAGCATTTT. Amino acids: CASSFRQGMEPQHF.

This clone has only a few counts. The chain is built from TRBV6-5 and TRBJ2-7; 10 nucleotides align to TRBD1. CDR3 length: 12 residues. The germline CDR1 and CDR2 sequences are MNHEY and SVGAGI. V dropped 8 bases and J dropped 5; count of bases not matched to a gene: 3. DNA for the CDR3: TGTGCCAGCTGGACAGGGGGGAACGAGCAGTACTTC. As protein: CASWTGGNEQYF.

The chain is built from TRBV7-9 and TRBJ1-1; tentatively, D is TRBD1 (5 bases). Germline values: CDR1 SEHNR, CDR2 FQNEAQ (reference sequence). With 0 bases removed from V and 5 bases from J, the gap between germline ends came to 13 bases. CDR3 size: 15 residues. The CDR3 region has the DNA TGTGCCAGCAGCTTAGCCCGGGACTCAGGAACTGAAGCTTTCTTT. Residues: CASSLARDSGTEAFF.